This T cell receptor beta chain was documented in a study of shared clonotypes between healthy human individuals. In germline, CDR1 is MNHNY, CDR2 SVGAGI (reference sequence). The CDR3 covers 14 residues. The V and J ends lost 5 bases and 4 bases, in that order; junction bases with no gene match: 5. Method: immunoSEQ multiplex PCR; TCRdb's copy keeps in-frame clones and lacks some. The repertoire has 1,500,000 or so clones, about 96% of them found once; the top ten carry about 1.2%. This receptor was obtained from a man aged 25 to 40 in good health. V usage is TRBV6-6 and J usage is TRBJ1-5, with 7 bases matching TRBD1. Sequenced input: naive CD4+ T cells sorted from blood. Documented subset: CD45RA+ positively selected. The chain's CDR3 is CASSRDSRNQPQHF. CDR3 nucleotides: TGTGCCAGCAGTAGGGACAGCAGAAATCAGCCCCAGCATTTT.